The TCR beta chain under discussion was sequenced for a study of cytomegalovirus exposure and HLA in healthy donors. The PCR employed 60 Vbeta primers together with 13 Jbeta primers. Assay: immunoSEQ multiplex PCR; the TCRdb copy retains only in-frame clones and omits some. The sample shows nearly 200,000 clones, around 75% of them seen only once. CDR1 is MNHEY and CDR2 is SVGAGI in the germline V gene. The CDR3 has 16 amino acids. The V segment lost 4 bases and the J segment 4 bases; nucleotides outside the gene matches: 9. Whole-study results and caveats: When a later analysis compared HLA-associated TCR beta chains with equally common others, the HLA-associated chains turned out to be more clonally expanded and to have lower generation probabilities.

On this clone: Its specificity is unknown.

The sequence was collected from a male donor in good health and CMV-seropositive. The V call is TRBV6-5, the J call TRBJ2-2, with 7 bases fitting TRBD2. Sequenced: PBMCs. DNA for the CDR3: TGTGCCAGCAGTTTGGATCACGGGAGGACCACCGGGGAGCTGTTTTTT. This translates into CASSLDHGRTTGELFF.